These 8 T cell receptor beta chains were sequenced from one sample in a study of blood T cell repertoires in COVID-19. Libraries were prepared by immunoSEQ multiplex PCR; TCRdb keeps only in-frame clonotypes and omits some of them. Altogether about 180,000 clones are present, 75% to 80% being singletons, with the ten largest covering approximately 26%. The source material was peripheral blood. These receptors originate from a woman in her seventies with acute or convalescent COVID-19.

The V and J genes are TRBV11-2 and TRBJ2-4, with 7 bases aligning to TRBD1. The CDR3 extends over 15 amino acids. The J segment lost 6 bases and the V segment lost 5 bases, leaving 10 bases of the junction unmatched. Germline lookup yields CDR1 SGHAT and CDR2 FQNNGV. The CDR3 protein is CASSPRQGIRNIQYF. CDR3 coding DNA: TGTGCCAGCAGCCCGAGACAGGGTATCAGAAACATTCAGTACTTC.

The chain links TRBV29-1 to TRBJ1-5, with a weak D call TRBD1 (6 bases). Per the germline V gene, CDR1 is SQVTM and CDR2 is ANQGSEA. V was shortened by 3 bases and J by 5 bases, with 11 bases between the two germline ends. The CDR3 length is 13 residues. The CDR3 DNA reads TGCAGCGTTGAGGGGGGGCAAGATCAGCCCCAGCATTTT. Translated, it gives CSVEGGQDQPQHF.

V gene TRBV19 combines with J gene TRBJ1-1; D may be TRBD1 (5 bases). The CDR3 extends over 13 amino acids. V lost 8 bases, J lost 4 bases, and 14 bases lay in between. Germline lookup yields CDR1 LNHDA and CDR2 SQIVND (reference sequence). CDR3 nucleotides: TGTGCCAGTTGTCAGGGTAGCATCACTGAAGCTTTCTTT. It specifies CASCQGSITEAFF.

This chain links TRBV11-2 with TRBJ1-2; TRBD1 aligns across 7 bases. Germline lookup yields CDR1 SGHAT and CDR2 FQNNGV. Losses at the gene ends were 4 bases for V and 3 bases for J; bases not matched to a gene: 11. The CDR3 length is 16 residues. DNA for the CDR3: TGTGCCAGCAGCTCAATCCGGGACAGTCAGCACTATGGCTACACCTTC. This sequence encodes CASSSIRDSQHYGYTF. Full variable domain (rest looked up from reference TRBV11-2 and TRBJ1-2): EAGVAQSPRYKIIEKRQSVAFWCNPISGHATLYWYQQILGQGPKLLIQFQNNGVVDDSQLPKDRFSAERLKGVDSTLKIQPAKLEDSAVYLCASSSIRDSQHYGYTFGSGTRLTVV.

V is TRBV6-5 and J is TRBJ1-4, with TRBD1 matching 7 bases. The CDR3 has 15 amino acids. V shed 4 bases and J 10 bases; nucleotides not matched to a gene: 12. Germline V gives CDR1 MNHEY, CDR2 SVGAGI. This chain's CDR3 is CASSFIQGRSGKLFF. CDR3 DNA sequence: TGTGCCAGCAGTTTCATACAGGGGAGGTCTGGAAAACTGTTTTTT.

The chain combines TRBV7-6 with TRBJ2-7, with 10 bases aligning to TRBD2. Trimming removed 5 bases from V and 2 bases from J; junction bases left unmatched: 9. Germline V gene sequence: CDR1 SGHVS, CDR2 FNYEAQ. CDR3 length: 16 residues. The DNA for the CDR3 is TGTGCCAGCAGCCTCCTAGCGGGAGCGTCGGCCTACGAGCAGTACTTC. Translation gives CASSLLAGASAYEQYF.

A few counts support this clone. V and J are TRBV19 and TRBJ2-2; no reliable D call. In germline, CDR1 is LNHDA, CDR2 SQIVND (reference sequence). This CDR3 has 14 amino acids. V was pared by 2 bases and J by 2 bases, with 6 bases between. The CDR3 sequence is CASSISLNTGELFF. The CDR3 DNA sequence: TGTGCCAGTAGTATAAGCCTTAACACCGGGGAGCTGTTTTTT.

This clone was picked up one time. CDR3 amino acids: CASSPLGSGSYNEQFF. The CDR3 DNA reads TGTGCCAGCTCACCCCTCGGTAGCGGGTCCTACAATGAGCAGTTCTTC. The chain recombines TRBV18 with TRBJ2-1; 7 bases are a match to TRBD2. The CDR3 length is 16 residues. The trim removed 3 bases at V and 1 base at J, leaving 6 bases unmatched. Germline CDR1 KGHSH, CDR2 LQKENI.